What follows is one TCR beta chain and its context. This clone has more than one count but fewer than ten. The specificity of this receptor is unknown. No quality values exist for individual bases; no much larger clone is one base distant. The data belong to a study of blood T cell repertoires in COVID-19 (TCRdb year 2020). Looking at the study overall: Samples from collaborators originated in the United States, Italy and Spain and spanned both the acute and convalescent phases of COVID-19. The material from the prospective study consisted of cDNA or gDNA derived from T cells, B-cell-depleted T cells, or PBMCs. Subjects who had been exposed to COVID-19, were actively infected with it, or had recovered from it provided the deeply sampled blood TCRbeta repertoires that made up the dataset. The repertoires were released in a freely available public database intended as a resource for research on the immune response to SARS-CoV-2. The samples were drawn from two sources: the first 160 participants of the ongoing ImmuneRACE study, and fewer than 1,500 subjects contributed by 6 global collaborators. A de-identified subject ID, COVID-19 status, age in years and sex were almost always included in the sample metadata. Where available, HLA class I and class II types were obtained from metadata supplied by the sample provider rather than from assay-based typing.

The research as a whole found: How much clinical and demographic metadata was included differed by source and by participant, and the metadata was provided uncurated.

The collaborating institutions used their own protocols to collect whole blood in K2EDTA tubes. For TCRbeta analysis, collaborators shipped samples in one of three forms: frozen whole blood, isolated PBMCs, or DNA extracted from either of those sample types. As encoded in the germline V gene, CDR1 is SQVTM while CDR2 is ANQGSEA. The V and J ends are trimmed by 7 bases and 0 bases, leaving 12 bases between them. The CDR3 goes from the cysteine to the phenylalanine over 13 residues. The CDR3 DNA has 39 bases and is translated from base 1. TCRbeta CDR3 regions were amplified from genomic DNA by means of the immunoSEQ Assay, a bias-controlled multiplex PCR. The published analysis was carried out like this. Nucleated cell counts per sample were estimated from amplification of reference gene primers within the assay. To quantify the absolute abundance of each unique TCRbeta CDR3 rearrangement, sequence reads were collapsed and filtered. Productive Simpson clonality was computed per sample as the square root of Simpson's diversity index over productive rearrangements. TCRdb obtained this table from immuneACCESS and retained in-frame rearrangements with V and J assigned. These tables miss some clones; where compared with another copy, unresolved V genes account for less than half of the shortfall, and the remainder is unexplained. D and trimming were read from the DNA, whereas the V and J calls and clone size are those reported in that table. In this sample the table shows approximately 45,000 clones, approximately 85% of which occur a single time. The ten most abundant clones make up 14% of the sample.

The receptor comes from a human donor in a cohort sampled during active COVID-19. This receptor chain uses TRBV29-1 and TRBJ1-1; TRBD1 is perhaps the D gene, given 6 matching bases. What was sequenced was peripheral blood. The nucleotide sequence reads TGCAGCGGTACTCGACAGGTGAACACTGAAGCTTTCTTT. Its translation is CSGTRQVNTEAFF.